These 18 T cell receptor beta chains share one sample of origin, sequenced in a study of long-term antiretroviral therapy in people with HIV. Survey level was the resolution at which the v3.0 immunoSEQ assay ran. Assay used: immunoSEQ multiplex PCR; TCRdb lists only in-frame clones, some missing. The sample lists about 28,000 clones, roughly 88% occurring once. The input for sequencing was unsorted PBMCs, taken about 2.7 years after starting antiretroviral therapy. Every receptor here comes from a man aged 25-45 years with HIV.

This clone was seen only once. The chain carries TRBV7-2 and TRBJ2-2; 10 positions match TRBD2. Germline V lookup: CDR1 SGHTA, CDR2 FQGNSA. V was clipped by 0 bases and J by 4 bases; unmatched bases: 11. The CDR3 consists of 19 residues. The CDR3 sequence: CASSLASGLAGVVTGELFF. The CDR3 DNA sequence: TGTGCCAGCAGCTTAGCCTCGGGGCTAGCGGGAGTCGTCACCGGGGAGCTGTTTTTT.

This sequence joins TRBV9 and TRBJ1-5; 7 nucleotides line up with TRBD1. The CDR3 totals 18 residues. Trimming at V came to 0 bases and at J to 0 bases, leaving 9 bases not matched to a gene. Germline V gene sequence: CDR1 SGDLS, CDR2 YYNGEE. This CDR3 reads CASSVGDRDPYSNQPQHF. For the CDR3, the DNA is TGTGCCAGCAGCGTAGGAGACAGGGACCCGTATAGCAATCAGCCCCAGCATTTT.

The V call is TRBV6-1, the J call TRBJ2-5; either TRBD1 or TRBD2 may fit D (5 bases each). The CDR3 contains 13 residues. The germline V gene has CDR1 MNHNS and CDR2 SASEGT. The V end lost 7 bases, the J end lost 6 bases, and 15 bases lay between the germline ends. The CDR3, as DNA: TGTGCCAGCACCGAGGGGCTTGGCCAGACCCAGTACTTC. It codes for CASTEGLGQTQYF.

The chain recombines TRBV7-9 with TRBJ2-2; D is unclear. From germline, CDR1 is SEHNR and CDR2 FQNEAQ (reference sequence). The CDR3 runs to 14 residues. Trimming took 1 base from V and 1 from J, leaving 4 bases between them. As DNA, the CDR3 is TGTGCCAGCAGCTTAGAACGGAACACCGGGGAGCTGTTTTTT. Translation: CASSLERNTGELFF.

The genes are TRBV19 and TRBJ2-4; D is unclear. V was pared by 5 bases and J by 1 base, with 18 bases between. This CDR3 is 17 amino acids long. Germline lookup yields CDR1 LNHDA and CDR2 SQIVND (reference sequence). This chain's CDR3 is CASSADKFASAKNIQYF. CDR3 nucleotide sequence: TGTGCCAGTAGTGCCGACAAATTCGCCTCGGCCAAAAACATTCAGTACTTC.

The chain links TRBV11-3 to TRBJ2-1; D perhaps matches TRBD2 (5 bases). The length of the CDR3 is 15 residues. V lost 0 bases to trimming and J lost 9 bases, with 15 bases between them. CDR1 is SGHNT and CDR2 is YENEEA in the germline V gene. The CDR3 bases are TGTGCCAGCAGCTTAGAAGGGCTAGCATTATGTGAGCAGTTCTTC. This sequence encodes CASSLEGLALCEQFF.

CDR3 amino acids: CASSSTKRQNQAFF. DNA for the CDR3: TGTGCCAGCAGCTCCACTAAACGACAGAACCAAGCTTTCTTT. The rearrangement uses TRBV5-6 and TRBJ1-1; D possibly corresponds to TRBD1 (5 bases). The ends were cut back, 3 bases at V and 9 bases at J, with 18 bases in the middle. This CDR3 region has 14 residues. Germline V gene data show CDR1 as SGHDT and CDR2 as YYEEEE.

The genes are TRBV30 and TRBJ2-7; TRBD2 matches at 10 bases. The CDR3 is 14 amino acids. J gave up 1 base and V 6 bases, and 6 bases lay outside the gene matches. CDR1 and CDR2 (germline): GTSNPN, SVGIG (reference sequence). This chain's CDR3 is CACIQRGGSYEQYF. The CDR3 DNA is TGTGCCTGCATTCAGCGGGGGGGTTCCTACGAGCAGTACTTC.

This chain uses TRBV19 with TRBJ1-5; 9 nucleotides agree with TRBD1. The CDR3 consists of 15 residues. V dropped 9 bases and J dropped 6; count of bases not matched to a gene: 12. Germline V gives CDR1 LNHDA, CDR2 SQIVND (reference sequence). DNA of the CDR3: TGTGCCAGCAGAACCGGGACAGGGAGAGGTCAGCCCCAGCATTTT. Translated: CASRTGTGRGQPQHF. Filled out from reference TRBV19 and TRBJ1-5, the complete variable domain reads DGGITQSPKYLFRKEGQNVTLSCEQNLNHDAMYWYRQDPGQGLRLIYYSQIVNDFQKGDIAEGYSVSREKKESFPLTVTSAQKNPTAFYLCASRTGTGRGQPQHFGDGTRLSIL.

V is TRBV4-3 and J is TRBJ2-3, with D possibly matching TRBD1 (5 bases). The germline gives CDR1 LGHNA, CDR2 YSLEER. Trimming stripped 0 bases from V and 4 bases from J, with 11 bases between. This CDR3 contains 15 residues. As DNA, the CDR3 is TGCGCCAGCAGCCAAGATTTGGGGCGGTCAGATACGCAGTATTTT. Encoded protein: CASSQDLGRSDTQYF.

The chain recombines TRBV5-6 with TRBJ1-1, with D uncertain. V was pared by 0 bases and J by 0 bases, with 9 bases between. The CDR3 has 15 residues. Germline V CDR1 and CDR2: SGHDT, YYEEEE. Here the CDR3 DNA reads TGTGCCAGCAGCTTGGAACAGTTAATGAACACTGAAGCTTTCTTT. Protein: CASSLEQLMNTEAFF.

The chain carries TRBV28 and TRBJ1-1; tentatively, D is TRBD1 (6 bases). The V end lost 5 bases, the J end lost 1 base, and 11 bases lay between the germline ends. The CDR3 has 14 residues. Germline V gene data show CDR1 as MDHEN and CDR2 as SYDVKM. CDR3 region: CASSPSTGNTEAFF. CDR3 DNA sequence: TGTGCCAGCAGTCCGTCGACAGGGAACACTGAAGCTTTCTTT.

The J gene is TRBJ2-7, the V gene TRBV27; D is undetermined. The ends were cut back, 3 bases at V and 3 bases at J, with 12 bases in the middle. CDR1 MNHEY and CDR2 SMNVEV come from the germline V gene (reference sequence). This CDR3 is built from 14 residues. CDR3 sequence: CASSFRSPVYEQYF. Written as DNA, the CDR3 is TGTGCCAGCAGTTTCCGGTCCCCGGTCTACGAGCAGTACTTC.

This rearrangement joins TRBV4-2 to TRBJ2-7, with D possibly being TRBD1 or TRBD2 (5 bases each). This CDR3 has 16 residues. Trimming stripped 0 bases from V and 0 bases from J, with 12 bases between. The germline V gene has CDR1 LGHNA and CDR2 YNFKEQ. CDR3 nucleotide sequence: TGTGCCAGCAGCCAAGAGGGACCGGCGAGCTCCTACGAGCAGTACTTC. It codes for CASSQEGPASSYEQYF.

The chain has TRBV27 and TRBJ1-6; 8 bases are a match to TRBD1. The V gene's germline CDR1 is MNHEY and CDR2 SMNVEV (reference sequence). After removal of 7 bases from V and 10 bases from J, the junction contained 6 bases not matched to a gene. The length of the CDR3 is 13 residues. The CDR3 protein is CASNRDRLSPLHF. The CDR3, as DNA: TGTGCCAGCAACCGGGACAGGTTATCACCCCTCCACTTT.

The genes are TRBV2 and TRBJ2-1, with D perhaps matching TRBD1 (6 bases). The V gene's germline CDR1 is SNHLY and CDR2 FYNNEI. This CDR3 is built from 15 residues. Trimming cost V 6 bases and J 4 bases, with 16 bases left between them. The CDR3 DNA follows: TGTGCCAGCAGGCCAACCGGGACACAATACAATGAGCAGTTCTTC. Its protein is CASRPTGTQYNEQFF.

In DNA form, the CDR3 reads TGTGCCAGCAGTCCGGGGGAGGACTATGGCTACACCTTC. This codes for CASSPGEDYGYTF. The chain combines TRBV25-1 with TRBJ1-2, with D possibly TRBD1 on 5 matching bases. Trimming shortened V by 5 bases and J by 3 bases, and 10 bases separated the two germline ends. This CDR3 is 13 amino acids long. Germline assignment: CDR1 MGHDK and CDR2 SYGVNS.

The chain recombines TRBV25-1 with TRBJ2-5; D is unresolved. V lost 1 base and J 4 bases, leaving 10 bases between the germline ends. The CDR3 is 14 amino acids. Germline V lookup: CDR1 MGHDK, CDR2 SYGVNS. This CDR3 is CASSELLQLETQYF. DNA of the CDR3: TGTGCCAGCAGTGAATTGTTACAGTTAGAGACCCAGTACTTC. Full variable domain (remainder filled in from reference TRBV25-1 and TRBJ2-5): EADIYQTPRYLVIGTGKKITLECSQTMGHDKMYWYQQDPGMELHLIHYSYGVNSTEKGDLSSESTVSRIRTEHFPLTLESARPSHTSQYLCASSELLQLETQYFGPGTRLLVL.